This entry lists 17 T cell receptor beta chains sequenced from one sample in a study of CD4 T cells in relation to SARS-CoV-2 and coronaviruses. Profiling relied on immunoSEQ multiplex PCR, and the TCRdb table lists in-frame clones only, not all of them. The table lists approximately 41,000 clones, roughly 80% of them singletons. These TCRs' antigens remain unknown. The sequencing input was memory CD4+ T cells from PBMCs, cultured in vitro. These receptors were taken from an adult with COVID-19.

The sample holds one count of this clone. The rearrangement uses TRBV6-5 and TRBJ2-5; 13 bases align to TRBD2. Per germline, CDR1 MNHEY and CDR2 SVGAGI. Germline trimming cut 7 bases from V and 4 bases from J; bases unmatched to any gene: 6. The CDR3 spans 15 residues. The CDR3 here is CASTRTSGRAETQYF. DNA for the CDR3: TGTGCCAGCACCAGGACTAGCGGGAGAGCAGAGACCCAGTACTTC.

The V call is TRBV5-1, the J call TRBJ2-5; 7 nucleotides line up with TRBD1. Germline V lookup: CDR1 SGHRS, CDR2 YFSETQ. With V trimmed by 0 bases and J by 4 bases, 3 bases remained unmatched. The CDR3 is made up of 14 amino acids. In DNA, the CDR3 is TGCGCCAGCAGCTTGGCCGGACAGGTAGAGACCCAGTACTTC. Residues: CASSLAGQVETQYF. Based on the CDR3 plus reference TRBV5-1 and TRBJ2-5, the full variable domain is KAGVTQTPRYLIKTRGQQVTLSCSPISGHRSVSWYQQTPGQGLQFLFEYFSETQRNKGNFPGRFSGRQFSNSRSEMNVSTLELGDSALYLCASSLAGQVETQYFGPGTRLLVL.

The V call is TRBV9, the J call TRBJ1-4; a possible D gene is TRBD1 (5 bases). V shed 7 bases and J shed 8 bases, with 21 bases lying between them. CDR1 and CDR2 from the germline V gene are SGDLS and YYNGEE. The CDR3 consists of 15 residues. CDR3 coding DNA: TGTGCCAGCGCACAAGGGTTGGACATGAGAGAAAAACTGTTTTTT. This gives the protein CASAQGLDMREKLFF.

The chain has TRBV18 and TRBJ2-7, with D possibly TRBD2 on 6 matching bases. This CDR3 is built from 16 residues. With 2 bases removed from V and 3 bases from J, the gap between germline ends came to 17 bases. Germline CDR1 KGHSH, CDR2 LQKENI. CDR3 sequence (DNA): TGTGCCAGCTCACCAAGTGGCCAGCGGGCCATCTACGAGCAGTACTTC. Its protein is CASSPSGQRAIYEQYF.

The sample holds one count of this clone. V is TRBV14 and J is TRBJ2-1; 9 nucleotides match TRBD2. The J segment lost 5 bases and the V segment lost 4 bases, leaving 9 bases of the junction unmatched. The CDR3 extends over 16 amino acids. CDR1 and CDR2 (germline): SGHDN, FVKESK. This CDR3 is CASSRLTSGGNNEQFF. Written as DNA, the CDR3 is TGTGCCAGCAGCCGTTTGACTAGCGGAGGAAACAATGAGCAGTTCTTC.

The CDR3 loop is CASRRMGGNQPQHF. In nucleotides, the CDR3 is TGTGCCAGCAGGCGGATGGGGGGCAATCAGCCCCAGCATTTT. The chain is built from TRBV28 and TRBJ1-5; TRBD1 might be the D (5 bases). The germline V and J ends were trimmed by 6 bases and 2 bases, with 11 bases remaining between them. The CDR3 extends over 14 amino acids. Per the germline V gene, CDR1 is MDHEN and CDR2 is SYDVKM.

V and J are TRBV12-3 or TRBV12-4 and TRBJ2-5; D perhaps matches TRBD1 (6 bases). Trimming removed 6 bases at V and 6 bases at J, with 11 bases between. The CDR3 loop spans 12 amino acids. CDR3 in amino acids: CASRRGSKTQYF. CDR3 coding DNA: TGTGCCAGCAGAAGGGGGAGTAAGACCCAGTACTTC.

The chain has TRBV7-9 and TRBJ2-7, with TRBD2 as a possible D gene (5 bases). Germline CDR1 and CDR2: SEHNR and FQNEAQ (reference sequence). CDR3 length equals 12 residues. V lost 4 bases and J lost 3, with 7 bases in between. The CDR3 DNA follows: TGTGCCAGCAGCTCAGACTACTACGAGCAGTACTTC. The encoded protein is CASSSDYYEQYF. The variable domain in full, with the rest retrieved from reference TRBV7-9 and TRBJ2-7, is DTGVSQNPRHKITKRGQNVTFRCDPISEHNRLYWYRQTLGQGPEFLTYFQNEAQLEKSRLLSDRFSAERPKGSFSTLEIQRTEQGDSAMYLCASSSDYYEQYFGPGTRLTVT.

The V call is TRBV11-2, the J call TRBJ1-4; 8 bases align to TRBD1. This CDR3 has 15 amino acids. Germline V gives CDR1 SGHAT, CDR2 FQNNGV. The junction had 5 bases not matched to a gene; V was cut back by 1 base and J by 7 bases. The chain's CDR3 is CASSLVRTGTEKLFF. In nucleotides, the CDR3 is TGTGCCAGCAGCTTAGTGCGGACAGGGACTGAAAAACTGTTTTTT.

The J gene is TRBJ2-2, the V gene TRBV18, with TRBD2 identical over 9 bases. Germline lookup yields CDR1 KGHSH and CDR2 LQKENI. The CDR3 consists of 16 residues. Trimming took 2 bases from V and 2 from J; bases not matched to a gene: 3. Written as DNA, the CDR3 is TGTGCCAGCTCACCAATAGCGGGGGAAAACACCGGGGAGCTGTTTTTT. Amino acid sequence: CASSPIAGENTGELFF.

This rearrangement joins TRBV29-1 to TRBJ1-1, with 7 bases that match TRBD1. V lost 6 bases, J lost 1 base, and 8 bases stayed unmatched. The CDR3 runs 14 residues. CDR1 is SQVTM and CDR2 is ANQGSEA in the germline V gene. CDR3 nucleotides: TGCAGCGTCCACGACAGGGCTGCGAACACTGAAGCTTTCTTT. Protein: CSVHDRAANTEAFF.

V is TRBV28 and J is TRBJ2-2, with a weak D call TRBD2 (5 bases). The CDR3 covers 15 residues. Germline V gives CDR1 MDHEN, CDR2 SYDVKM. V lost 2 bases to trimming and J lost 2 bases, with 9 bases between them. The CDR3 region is CASSLQRRNTGELFF. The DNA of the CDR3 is TGTGCCAGCAGTTTACAGCGGAGAAACACCGGGGAGCTGTTTTTT.

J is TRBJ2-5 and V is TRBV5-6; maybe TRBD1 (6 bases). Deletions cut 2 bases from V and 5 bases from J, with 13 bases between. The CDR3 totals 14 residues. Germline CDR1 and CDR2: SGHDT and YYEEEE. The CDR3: CASSLAGEGETQYF. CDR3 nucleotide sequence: TGTGCCAGCAGCTTAGCAGGGGAAGGGGAGACCCAGTACTTC. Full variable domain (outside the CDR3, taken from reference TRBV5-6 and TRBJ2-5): DAGVTQSPTHLIKTRGQQVTLRCSPKSGHDTVSWYQQALGQGPQFIFQYYEEEERQRGNFPDRFSGHQFPNYSSELNVNALLLGDSALYLCASSLAGEGETQYFGPGTRLLVL.

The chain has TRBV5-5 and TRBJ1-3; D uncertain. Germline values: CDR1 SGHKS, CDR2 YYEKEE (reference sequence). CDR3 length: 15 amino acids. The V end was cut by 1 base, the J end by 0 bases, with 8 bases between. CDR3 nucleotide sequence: TGTGCCAGCAGCTTGTCATCCAGCTCTGGAAACACCATATATTTT. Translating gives CASSLSSSSGNTIYF.

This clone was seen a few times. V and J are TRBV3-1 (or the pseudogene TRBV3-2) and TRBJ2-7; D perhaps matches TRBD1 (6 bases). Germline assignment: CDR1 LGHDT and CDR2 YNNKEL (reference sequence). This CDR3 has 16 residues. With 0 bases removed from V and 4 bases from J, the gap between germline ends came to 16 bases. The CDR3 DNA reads TGTGCCAGCAGCCAAGACAGTCAGGGGCTATCTTACGAGCAGTACTTC. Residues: CASSQDSQGLSYEQYF.

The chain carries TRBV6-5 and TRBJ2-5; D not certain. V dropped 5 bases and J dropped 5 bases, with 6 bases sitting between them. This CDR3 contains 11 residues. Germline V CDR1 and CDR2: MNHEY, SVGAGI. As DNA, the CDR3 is TGTGCCAGCAGTACCGGGGAGACCCAGTACTTC. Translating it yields CASSTGETQYF.

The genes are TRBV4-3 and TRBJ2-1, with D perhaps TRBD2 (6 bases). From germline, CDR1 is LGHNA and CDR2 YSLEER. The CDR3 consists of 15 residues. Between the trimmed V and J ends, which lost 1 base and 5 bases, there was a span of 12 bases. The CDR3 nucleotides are TGCGCCAGCAGCCAAGCATTAGGGACTCACAATGAGCAGTTCTTC. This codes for CASSQALGTHNEQFF.